This TCR beta chain comes out of a study of T cell repertoires in cytomegalovirus infection (dated by TCRdb to about 2019). Looking at the study overall: The HLA type of each donor mattered for the analysis, because public TCR beta signatures pointed to carriage of CMV infection along with the matching HLA type.

Of note for this clonotype: What antigen it recognizes has not been identified. Base qualities are not recorded, but no much larger clone differs from it by a single base.

The sequencing machine was an Illumina HiSeq 1500. TCRdb ran its own pipeline on the public reads, namely fastp trimming at Q25 and MiXCR clone calling, and kept in-frame beta chains. Entries that share a CDR3 protein sequence are merged under the most common genes and DNA. For this sample the table gives around 630,000 distinct CDR3 sequences, of which approximately 24% were detected only once. The ten most abundant clones make up roughly 8% of the sample. The study at large found these results: The ex vivo response was dominated by HLA-C-restricted CMV-specific TCR beta clonotypes, and the single most frequent clonotype in two of eight donors was supplied by these HLA-C-restricted clonotypes. Cumulative frequency of public TCR beta family members discriminated carriers of CMV infection plus the relevant HLA type in this cohort and an independent approximately 340-donor cohort.

CDR1 and CDR2 were assigned from the germline V gene as ENHRY and SYGVKD. Germline trimming amounts to 2 bases on V and 2 bases on J, with 8 as the count of junction bases outside the gene matches. The cysteine opens and the phenylalanine closes a CDR3 of 17 amino acids. Just the 51-base CDR3 DNA is kept, in frame starting at base 1. The chain is encoded by TRBV10-3 joined to TRBJ2-2, and TRBD2 matches 7 of the central bases. Sequencing was performed on CD8+ T cells from PBMCs. The receptor was derived from a human donor in good health (CMV status not recorded). Some clones in this sample may be carry-over from other donors' samples. The CDR3 protein: CAISEPYAGVNTGELFF. The DNA sequence is as follows: TGTGCCATCAGTGAGCCCTATGCGGGGGTTAACACCGGGGAGCTGTTTTTT.